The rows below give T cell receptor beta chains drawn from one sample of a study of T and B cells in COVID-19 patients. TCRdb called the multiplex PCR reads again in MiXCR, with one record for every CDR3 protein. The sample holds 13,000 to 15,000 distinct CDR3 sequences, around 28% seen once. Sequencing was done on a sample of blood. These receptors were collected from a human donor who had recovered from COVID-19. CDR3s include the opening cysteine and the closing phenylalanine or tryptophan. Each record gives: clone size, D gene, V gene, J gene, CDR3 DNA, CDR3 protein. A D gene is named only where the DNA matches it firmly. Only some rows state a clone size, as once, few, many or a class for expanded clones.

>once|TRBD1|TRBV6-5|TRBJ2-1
TGCGCCAGCAGTGAGTCCGGACAGGGCCACTACAATGAGCAGTTCTTC
CASSESGQGHYNEQFF
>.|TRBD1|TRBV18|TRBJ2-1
TGTGCCAGCTCGGAACAGGGGACGCCCTACAATGAGCAGTTCTTC
CASSEQGTPYNEQFF
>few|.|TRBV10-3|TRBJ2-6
TGTGCCATCTCACCATCTGGGGCCAACGTCCTGACTTTC
CAISPSGANVLTF
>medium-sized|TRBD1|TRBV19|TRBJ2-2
TGTGCCAGTAGTGTTACCGGGACAGGGGGCAGGGAGCTGTTTTTT
CASSVTGTGGRELFF
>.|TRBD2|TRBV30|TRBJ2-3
TGTGCCTTGGGACTAGCGGTTCGGGGAAATACGCAGTATTTT
CALGLAVRGNTQYF
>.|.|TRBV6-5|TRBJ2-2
TGTGCCAGCAGTTGGACCCCAGGGGCGAACACCGGGGAGCTGTTTTTT
CASSWTPGANTGELFF
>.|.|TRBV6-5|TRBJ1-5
TGTGCCAGCAGTTACCAAGGCAGTCTCAATCAGCCCCAGCATTTT
CASSYQGSLNQPQHF
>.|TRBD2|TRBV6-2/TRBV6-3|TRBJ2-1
TGTGCCAGCACCAGCGGGGACTCCTACAATGAGCAGTTCTTC
CASTSGDSYNEQFF
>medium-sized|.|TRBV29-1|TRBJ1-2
TGCAGCTGTAGACACGGTGGCTACACCTTC
CSCRHGGYTF
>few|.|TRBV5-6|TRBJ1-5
TGTGCCAGCAGCTTGGGACAGGCGTATCAGCCCCAGCATTTT
CASSLGQAYQPQHF
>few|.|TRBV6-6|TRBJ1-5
TGTGCCAGCTGGTACCCAGGGAATCAGCCCCAGCATTTT
CASWYPGNQPQHF
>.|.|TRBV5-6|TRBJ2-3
TGTGCCAGCAGCTTGGCGGGAACAGGGCGGATTGGAGATACGCAGTATTTT
CASSLAGTGRIGDTQYF
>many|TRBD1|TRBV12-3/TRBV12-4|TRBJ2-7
TGTGCCAGCAGTTTAGTAGGACAGGGGGCTGTGCAGTACTTC
CASSLVGQGAVQYF
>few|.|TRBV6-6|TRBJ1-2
TGTGCCAGCAGACCCACGGACTGCTACACCTTC
CASRPTDCYTF
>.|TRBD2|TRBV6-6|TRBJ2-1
TGTGCCAGCAGTGAAGTATCAGCGGGGGGGTACAATGAGCAGTTCTTC
CASSEVSAGGYNEQFF
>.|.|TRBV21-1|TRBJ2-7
TGTGCCAGCCCTAGACGGGGAAACGAGCAGTACTTC
CASPRRGNEQYF
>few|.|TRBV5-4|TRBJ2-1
TGTGCCAGCAGCTCAAGGACGGGTCCGACGGAGCAGTTCTTC
CASSSRTGPTEQFF
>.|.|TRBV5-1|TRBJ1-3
TGCGCCAGCAGCTTGGGCAGCTCTGGAAACACCATATATTTT
CASSLGSSGNTIYF
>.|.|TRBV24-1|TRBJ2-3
TGTGCCACCAGTGAATCCGGCCGCACAGATACGCAGTATTTT
CATSESGRTDTQYF
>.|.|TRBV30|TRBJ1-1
TGTGCCTGGAGTTCAGGGAGTAGGGAGGCTTTCTTT
CAWSSGSREAFF
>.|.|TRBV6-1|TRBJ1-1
TGTGCCAGCAGTACAGGCTGGGACCCTGAAGCTTTCTTT
CASSTGWDPEAFF
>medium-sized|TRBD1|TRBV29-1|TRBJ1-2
TGCAGCGTCCCCACAGGGGGCTATGGCTACACCTTC
CSVPTGGYGYTF
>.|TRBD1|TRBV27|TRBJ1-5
TGTGCCAGCAGTTCCCGGGACAGGGGGCCAAATCAGCCCCAGCATTTT
CASSSRDRGPNQPQHF
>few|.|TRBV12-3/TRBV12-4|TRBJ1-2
TGTGCCAGCAGCGGCGGGTCCGACGGCTATGGCTACACCTTC
CASSGGSDGYGYTF
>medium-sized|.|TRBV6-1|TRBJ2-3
TGTGCCAGCAGTGAAGTCCCGTCAGATACGCAGTATTTT
CASSEVPSDTQYF
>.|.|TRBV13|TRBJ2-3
TGTGCCAGCAGCTTGGGTCTGCTAGGACCTGGAGATACGCAGTATTTT
CASSLGLLGPGDTQYF
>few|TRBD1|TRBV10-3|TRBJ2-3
TGTGCCATCAGTGAGTACGAACAGGGGATGAATACGCAGTATTTT
CAISEYEQGMNTQYF
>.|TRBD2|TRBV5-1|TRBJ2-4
TGCGCCAGCAGCTTGTTAGCGGGGTTAGCCAAAAACATTCAGTACTTC
CASSLLAGLAKNIQYF
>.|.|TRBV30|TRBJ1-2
TGTGCCTGGAGTATGTTAGGGGGGAAGGAGGCCTATGGCTACACCTTC
CAWSMLGGKEAYGYTF
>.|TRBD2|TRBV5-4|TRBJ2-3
TGTGCCACCACCCGCGGGGGGGCTGTCACAGATACGCAGTATTTT
CATTRGGAVTDTQYF
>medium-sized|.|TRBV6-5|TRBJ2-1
TGTGCCAGCGGAGGTACTACACTCAATGAGCAGTTCTTC
CASGGTTLNEQFF
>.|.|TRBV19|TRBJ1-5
TGTGCCAGTAGTAAAGGGGAAATTCAGCCCCAGCATTTT
CASSKGEIQPQHF
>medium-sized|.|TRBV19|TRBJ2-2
TGTGCCGGAGGGACCCCAAGCACCGGGGAGCTGTTTTTT
CAGGTPSTGELFF
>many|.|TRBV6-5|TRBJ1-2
TGTGCCAGCAGTTACTCGAGGAAGGTAGCTAACTATGGCTACACCTTC
CASSYSRKVANYGYTF
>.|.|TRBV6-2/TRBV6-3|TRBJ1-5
TGTGCCAGCAGTTACTCGGCACTTATCGAACAGCCCCAGCATTTT
CASSYSALIEQPQHF
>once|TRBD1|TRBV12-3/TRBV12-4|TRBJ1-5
TGTGCCAGCAGTCCCAGGGGGAGAGGGAATCAGCCCCAGCATTTT
CASSPRGRGNQPQHF
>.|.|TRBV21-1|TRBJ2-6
TGTGCCAGCTCCGAGGGGGCCAACGTCCTGACTTTC
CASSEGANVLTF
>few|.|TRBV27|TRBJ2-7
TGTGCCAGCAGTTCTCCCTCGGCGGTACTCTACGAGCAGTACTTC
CASSSPSAVLYEQYF
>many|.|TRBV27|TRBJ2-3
TGTGCCAGCAGCCGTCTTAGCACAGATACGCAGTATTTT
CASSRLSTDTQYF
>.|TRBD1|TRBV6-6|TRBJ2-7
TGTGCCAGCAGTTACTCGGGGGACAGAACCTACGAGCAGTACTTC
CASSYSGDRTYEQYF
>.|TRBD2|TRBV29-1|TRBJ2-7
TGCAGCGTCTATCAGGCGGGGGGCTACGAGCAGTACTTC
CSVYQAGGYEQYF
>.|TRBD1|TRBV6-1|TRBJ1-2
TGTGCCAGCAGTGGTAGACAGGGAGGCTACACCTTC
CASSGRQGGYTF
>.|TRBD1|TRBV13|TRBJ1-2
TGTGCCAGCAGCGACAGGGGTGGCTATGGCTACACCTTC
CASSDRGGYGYTF
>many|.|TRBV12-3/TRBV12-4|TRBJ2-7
TGTGCCAGCAGTCGAGGACCTACAGTCTCCTACGAGCAGTACTTC
CASSRGPTVSYEQYF